Shown below are 9 T cell receptor beta chains from a single sample sequenced in a study of Graves' ophthalmopathy and Graves' hyperthyroidism. CDR3 regions of TCR beta were amplified from RNA transcripts. First-round RT-PCR relied on HTBI primers, and a second-round multiplex PCR came next. TCRdb reanalysed the multiplex PCR reads using MiXCR and keeps one entry per CDR3 protein. The sample has about 590,000 distinct CDR3 sequences, approximately 37% seen once; the top ten hold around 4.6%. Sequenced: peripheral blood or thyroid tissue (not recorded which). These receptors all stem from an adult man with Graves' hyperthyroidism.

The CDR3 nucleotides read TGTGCCAGCAGCCGTTCGGGGGGCGATGAGCAGTTCTTC. This codes for CASSRSGGDEQFF. J is TRBJ2-1 and V is TRBV9, with D possibly TRBD2 on 7 matching bases. This CDR3 contains 13 residues. V lost 4 bases to trimming and J lost 8 bases, with 13 bases between them. Germline V CDR1 and CDR2: SGDLS, YYNGEE.

The V gene is TRBV2, the J gene TRBJ1-5, with 8 nucleotides matching TRBD1. Germline V gene lookup returns CDR1 SNHLY and CDR2 FYNNEI. The CDR3 sequence is 15 residues long. V trimming: 8 bases; J trimming: 5 bases; junction bases outside the gene matches: 11. The CDR3 sequence is CASSLWTGNDQPQHF. CDR3 DNA: TGTGCCAGCTCCCTCTGGACAGGGAACGATCAGCCCCAGCATTTT.

This clonotype was counted many times. V and J are TRBV24-1 and TRBJ2-5; the match to TRBD1 covers 9 bases. This CDR3 region has 13 residues. Germline CDR1 and CDR2: KGHDR and SFDVKD. J gave up 4 bases and V 9 bases, and 5 bases lay outside the gene matches. The CDR3, as DNA: TGTGCCACCCGACAGGGGGGTGGAGAGACCCAGTACTTC. This codes for CATRQGGGETQYF.

This clonotype was counted ten times or more. V is TRBV14 and J is TRBJ2-7; possibly TRBD1 for D (6 bases). The CDR3 has 12 residues. CDR1 is SGHDN, CDR2 FVKESK, per germline. V was trimmed by 4 bases and J by 6 bases, leaving 10 bases between them. The CDR3 nucleotides are TGTGCCAGCAGCCCAGGACAGAGCGAGCAGTACTTC. Translated: CASSPGQSEQYF. Looking up the rest from reference TRBV14 and TRBJ2-7 gives the full variable domain: EAGVTQFPSHSVIEKGQTVTLRCDPISGHDNLYWYRRVMGKEIKFLLHFVKESKQDESGMPNNRFLAERTGGTYSTLKVQPAELEDSGVYFCASSPGQSEQYFGPGTRLTVT.

This chain connects TRBV6-6 to TRBJ1-2; the match to TRBD1 covers 8 bases. The CDR3 spans 14 residues. CDR1 and CDR2 (germline): MNHNY, SVGAGI (reference sequence). With 2 bases clipped from V and 6 bases from J, the junction kept 5 bases outside the gene matches. CDR3 nucleotide sequence: TGTGCCAGCAGTTACCAGGGGGCGGCTAATGGCTACACCTTC. This gives the protein CASSYQGAANGYTF.

CDR3 protein: CSVGLAGVKRETQYF. CDR3 bases: TGCAGCGTTGGTCTAGCGGGAGTCAAAAGAGAGACCCAGTACTTC. This chain joins TRBV29-1 and TRBJ2-5, with 10 bases that match TRBD2. CDR1 SQVTM and CDR2 ANQGSEA come from the germline V gene. The CDR3 consists of 15 residues. V shed 4 bases and J 4 bases; nucleotides not matched to a gene: 9.

The chain links TRBV6-5 to TRBJ1-1, with no clear D. V lost 5 bases to trimming and J lost 1 base, with 14 bases between them. Germline V lookup: CDR1 MNHEY, CDR2 SVGAGI. The CDR3 sequence is 15 residues long. The CDR3 region is CASSPRGLRNTEAFF. CDR3 in DNA: TGTGCCAGCAGTCCCCGAGGGCTCAGGAACACTGAAGCTTTCTTT.

The CDR3 reads CATSSQKASNSPLHF. The CDR3 nucleotides read TGTGCCACCAGCAGCCAAAAGGCTTCGAATTCACCCCTCCACTTT. V and J are TRBV15 and TRBJ1-6; D uncertain. The germline V and J ends were trimmed by 3 bases and 7 bases, with 13 bases remaining between them. The CDR3 totals 15 residues. The V gene's germline CDR1 is LNHNV and CDR2 YYDKDF (reference sequence).

This clonotype came up many times. V usage is TRBV19 and J usage is TRBJ1-6; maybe TRBD1 (6 bases). V dropped 7 bases and J dropped 6 bases, with 16 bases sitting between them. The length of the CDR3 is 15 residues. Per the germline V gene, CDR1 is LNHDA and CDR2 is SQIVND (reference sequence). CDR3 region: CASTQTGWLNSPLHF. The CDR3 DNA follows: TGTGCCAGTACTCAGACAGGCTGGCTTAATTCACCCCTCCACTTT.